These 27 T cell receptor beta chains came from one sample sequenced in a study of blood T cell repertoires in COVID-19. The protocol was immunoSEQ multiplex PCR, while the TCRdb copy is restricted to in-frame clones and leaves out a portion. The sample lists under 300,000 clones; around 86% were seen once. The specimen was peripheral blood. These receptors originate from a woman aged 25 to 39 with active or convalescent COVID-19.

This clone was recorded only once. The V gene is TRBV28, the J gene TRBJ1-1; unclear D gene. Trimming stripped 1 base from V and 0 bases from J, with 9 bases between. CDR3 length equals 15 residues. Per the germline V gene, CDR1 is MDHEN and CDR2 is SYDVKM. CDR3 sequence: CASSLSGGLNTEAFF. CDR3 in DNA: TGTGCCAGCAGTTTATCCGGAGGACTGAACACTGAAGCTTTCTTT.

This chain uses TRBV5-1 with TRBJ1-1, with TRBD1 matching over 8 bases. Germline lookup yields CDR1 SGHRS and CDR2 YFSETQ. Trimming took 4 bases from V and 3 from J; bases not matched to a gene: 8. This CDR3 has 15 amino acids. Here the CDR3 DNA reads TGCGCCAGCAGCCCGCAGGGGGCAGGGGACACTGAAGCTTTCTTT. Translating gives CASSPQGAGDTEAFF.

This clone was counted a single time. This chain links TRBV30 with TRBJ2-3; weak D call: TRBD1 (6 bases). Trimming took off 1 base at V and 3 bases at J, with 11 bases between the two ends. The CDR3 has 14 residues. Germline V gives CDR1 GTSNPN, CDR2 SVGIG (reference sequence). The CDR3 loop reads CAWSGGRGTDTQYF. The CDR3 nucleotides read TGTGCCTGGAGTGGGGGAAGGGGGACAGATACGCAGTATTTT.

The V gene is TRBV2, the J gene TRBJ2-3; TRBD1 matches at 8 bases. V was clipped by 5 bases and J by 11 bases; unmatched bases: 6. The CDR3 is 12 amino acids. CDR1 and CDR2 from the germline V gene are SNHLY and FYNNEI. The CDR3 loop reads CASSLGQGRQYF. DNA for the CDR3: TGTGCCAGCAGTCTAGGACAGGGAAGGCAGTATTTT.

This clone has only one observation. This chain links TRBV30 with TRBJ1-6; weak D call: TRBD1 (5 bases). Trimming pared 0 bases from V and 14 bases from J, leaving 14 bases between. Germline V CDR1 and CDR2: GTSNPN, SVGIG (reference sequence). The CDR3 runs to 13 residues. DNA of the CDR3: TGTGCCTGGAGTGTACAAGGGGCAGGATCCCTCCACTTT. Amino acid sequence: CAWSVQGAGSLHF. Combining the CDR3 with reference TRBV30 and TRBJ1-6 gives the whole variable domain SQTIHQWPATLVQPVGSPLSLECTVEGTSNPNLYWYRQAAGRGLQLLFYSVGIGQISSEVPQNLSASRPQDRQFILSSKKLLLSDSGFYLCAWSVQGAGSLHFGNGTRLTVT.

This sequence joins TRBV27 and TRBJ2-5, with TRBD2 identical over 7 bases. This CDR3 has 16 amino acids. Germline V lookup: CDR1 MNHEY, CDR2 SMNVEV (reference sequence). Trimming cost V 0 bases and J 5 bases; bases outside gene matches: 9. The CDR3 sequence is CASSLSLATSWETQYF. Written as DNA, the CDR3 is TGTGCCAGCAGTTTATCTCTTGCGACTAGCTGGGAGACCCAGTACTTC.

The J gene is TRBJ2-1, the V gene TRBV6-6, with 9 bases lining up with TRBD1. V gave up 7 bases and J gave up 10 bases; unmatched junction bases: 11. CDR3 length: 14 residues. Germline V lookup: CDR1 MNHNY, CDR2 SVGAGI (reference sequence). This chain's CDR3 is CASNQQGALLEQFF. CDR3 coding DNA: TGTGCCAGCAACCAACAGGGGGCCCTGTTGGAGCAGTTCTTC.

The V and J genes are TRBV23-1 and TRBJ1-1; D uncertain. TRBV23-1 is an open reading frame, and its role is uncertain. The germline V and J ends were trimmed by 4 bases and 10 bases, with 7 bases remaining between them. This CDR3 comprises 10 residues. CDR3 amino acids: CASSRNRAFF. The CDR3 nucleotides read TGCGCCAGCAGTCGCAATAGAGCTTTCTTT.

The CDR3 sequence: CASSRPGYEQYF. The CDR3 DNA follows: TGTGCCAGCAGCCGTCCGGGCTACGAGCAGTACTTC. The chain uses TRBV7-2 and TRBJ2-7; no clear D. Germline-derived CDR1 and CDR2 are SGHTA and FQGNSA. V was clipped by 5 bases and J by 3 bases, with 8 bases between them. There are 12 residues in the CDR3.

The gene calls are TRBV7-8 and TRBJ1-4; tentatively, D is TRBD1 (5 bases). The CDR3 consists of 14 residues. Trimming took off 2 bases at V and 7 bases at J, with 11 bases between the two ends. Germline lookup yields CDR1 SGHVS and CDR2 FQNEAQ. CDR3 loop: CASSLNFRAEKLFF. The CDR3 DNA reads as TGTGCCAGCAGCTTAAATTTCAGGGCTGAAAAACTGTTTTTT.

The chain combines TRBV6-4 with TRBJ2-1, with TRBD2 matching 10 bases. The CDR3 runs to 15 residues. V was clipped by 5 bases and J by 8 bases; unmatched bases: 9. CDR1 and CDR2 (germline): MRHNA, SNTAGT. CDR3 sequence: CASSYSGGAFDEQFF. The CDR3 DNA reads as TGTGCCAGCAGTTACAGCGGGGGGGCTTTCGATGAGCAGTTCTTC.

Only one count was recorded for this clone. This chain connects TRBV30 to TRBJ2-7; no firm D call. Trimming left V 0 bases short and J 7 bases short, with 4 bases between. The CDR3 loop spans 10 amino acids. Germline CDR1 GTSNPN, CDR2 SVGIG (reference sequence). The CDR3 loop reads CAWSVHEQYF. In DNA, the CDR3 is TGTGCCTGGAGTGTACATGAGCAGTACTTC.

Written as DNA, the CDR3 is TGTGCCAGCAGCTTGCACCCAGGGGCGGTCGGAAACACCATATATTTT. Translation: CASSLHPGAVGNTIYF. The chain is built from TRBV5-5 and TRBJ1-3, with D possibly being TRBD1 (6 bases). The V and J ends lost 1 base and 4 bases respectively, with 15 bases between them. The CDR3 is made up of 16 amino acids. Per germline, CDR1 SGHKS and CDR2 YYEKEE (reference sequence).

The chain has TRBV6-2 or TRBV6-3 and TRBJ1-2, with 12 bases aligning to TRBD1. From germline, CDR1 is MNHEY and CDR2 SVGEGT. The CDR3 consists of 17 residues. Unmatched junction bases numbered 6, after V lost 4 bases and J lost 0 bases. CDR3: CASSSPGQGASNYGYTF. In nucleotides, the CDR3 is TGTGCCAGCAGTTCCCCGGGACAGGGGGCCTCTAACTATGGCTACACCTTC.

This clone was seen only a few times. This chain connects TRBV19 to TRBJ1-3; the D is unclear. The V gene's germline CDR1 is LNHDA and CDR2 SQIVND (reference sequence). The CDR3 runs 13 residues. V was shortened by 4 bases and J by 3 bases, with 7 bases between the two germline ends. The CDR3 DNA is TGTGCCAGTAGTAGGGCGAGTGGAAACACCATATATTTT. Translated, it gives CASSRASGNTIYF.

This chain connects TRBV7-2 to TRBJ1-1; 7 bases line up with TRBD1. J was trimmed by 2 bases and V by 5 bases; bases with no gene match: 8. Germline V gene data show CDR1 as SGHTA and CDR2 as FQGNSA. The CDR3 extends over 15 amino acids. The CDR3 bases are TGTGCCAGCAGCCTACCCGGGACAGCAAACACTGAAGCTTTCTTT. Its protein is CASSLPGTANTEAFF.

The V gene is TRBV9, the J gene TRBJ1-6, with D possibly matching TRBD1 (5 bases). Germline V lookup: CDR1 SGDLS, CDR2 YYNGEE. The CDR3 covers 16 residues. V was shortened by 6 bases and J by 6 bases, with 19 bases between the two germline ends. CDR3 DNA: TGTGCCAGCACCATAGGGGCAGGGTTAGGTAATTCACCCCTCCACTTT. It translates to CASTIGAGLGNSPLHF.

The chain couples TRBV24-1 to TRBJ2-3; D possibly corresponds to TRBD1 (6 bases). Trimming left V 5 bases short and J 3 bases short, with 23 bases between. Germline CDR1 is KGHDR and CDR2 is SFDVKD. CDR3 length equals 18 residues. The CDR3 nucleotides are TGTGCCACCAGTGGCCAAACCTCCAGAGGGGGTACGACAGATACGCAGTATTTT. It codes for CATSGQTSRGGTTDTQYF.

V gene TRBV5-1 combines with J gene TRBJ1-3; D gene uncertain. In germline, CDR1 is SGHRS, CDR2 YFSETQ. Trimming pared 0 bases from V and 10 bases from J, leaving 11 bases between. CDR3 size: 13 residues. The CDR3 coding sequence is TGCGCCAGCAGCTTGGACCGCCGGGGTACCATATATTTT. This gives the protein CASSLDRRGTIYF. Variable domain in full (rest from reference TRBV5-1 and TRBJ1-3): KAGVTQTPRYLIKTRGQQVTLSCSPISGHRSVSWYQQTPGQGLQFLFEYFSETQRNKGNFPGRFSGRQFSNSRSEMNVSTLELGDSALYLCASSLDRRGTIYFGEGSWLTVV.

V usage is TRBV6-2 or TRBV6-3 and J usage is TRBJ2-2; 7 bases agree with TRBD1. V lost 5 bases to trimming and J lost 4 bases; unmatched junction nucleotides: 4. CDR1 and CDR2 from the germline V gene are MNHEY and SVGEGT. CDR3 length: 14 residues. The CDR3: CASSRDRVTGELFF. The CDR3 nucleotides read TGTGCCAGCAGTAGAGACAGGGTCACCGGGGAGCTGTTTTTT.

This chain joins TRBV19 and TRBJ1-5; D not certain. The CDR3 loop spans 13 amino acids. Germline V gives CDR1 LNHDA, CDR2 SQIVND (reference sequence). Trimming removed 4 bases from V and 2 bases from J, with 6 bases in between. The chain's CDR3 is CASSKDGNQPQHF. For the CDR3, the DNA is TGTGCCAGTAGTAAAGACGGCAATCAGCCCCAGCATTTT.

The chain carries TRBV30 and TRBJ2-1; the match to TRBD2 covers 7 bases. The CDR3 has 11 residues. V lost 1 base and J lost 9; bases outside the gene matches: 0. Germline values: CDR1 GTSNPN, CDR2 SVGIG (reference sequence). The CDR3 is CAWSGGGEQFF. For the CDR3, the DNA is TGTGCCTGGAGTGGGGGGGGTGAGCAGTTCTTC.

In this sample, this clone turned up a few times. The V gene is TRBV5-5, the J gene TRBJ1-6; maybe TRBD1 (5 bases). The CDR3 loop spans 15 amino acids. Germline V gene lookup returns CDR1 SGHKS and CDR2 YYEKEE (reference sequence). V was pared by 4 bases and J by 9 bases, with 17 bases between. CDR3 sequence (DNA): TGTGCCAGCAGCCCGGTCGGGGGGGTTGGTTCACCCCTCCACTTT. It codes for CASSPVGGVGSPLHF.

The chain recombines TRBV28 with TRBJ1-2, with 10 nucleotides matching TRBD1. The germline CDR1 and CDR2 sequences are MDHEN and SYDVKM. V lost 5 bases to trimming and J lost 4 bases; unmatched junction nucleotides: 7. The CDR3 runs to 15 residues. The CDR3 is CASSRGQGVVYGYTF. For the CDR3, the DNA is TGTGCCAGCAGTCGCGGACAGGGGGTAGTCTATGGCTACACCTTC.

In nucleotides, the CDR3 is TGTGCCAGCAGCATTGCAACAGGGGGCCCCCGTACCGGGGAGCTGTTTTTT. Residues: CASSIATGGPRTGELFF. The chain links TRBV11-2 to TRBJ2-2; 9 bases are shared with TRBD1. Losses at the gene ends were 5 bases for V and 5 bases for J; bases not matched to a gene: 12. The CDR3 is made up of 17 amino acids. Germline CDR1 reads SGHAT; CDR2 reads FQNNGV.

CDR3 DNA: TGTGCCAGCAGCTTAGCGCGCGGGAGGCAAGAGACCCAGTACTTC. Translating gives CASSLARGRQETQYF. This sequence joins TRBV7-2 and TRBJ2-5; the match to TRBD2 covers 8 bases. Germline V CDR1 and CDR2: SGHTA, FQGNSA. CDR3 length equals 15 residues. Trimming at V came to 0 bases and at J to 2 bases, leaving 2 bases not matched to a gene.

This clone was observed once. The rearrangement uses TRBV29-1 and TRBJ1-2, with 12 positions matching TRBD1. The trim removed 7 bases at V and 5 bases at J, leaving 11 bases unmatched. The CDR3 is 15 amino acids. The germline CDR1 and CDR2 sequences are SQVTM and ANQGSEA. The CDR3: CSAGGTGGSWYGYTF. The CDR3 bases are TGCAGCGCCGGAGGGACAGGGGGCTCGTGGTATGGCTACACCTTC. Based on the CDR3 plus reference TRBV29-1 and TRBJ1-2, the full variable domain is SAVISQKPSRDICQRGTSLTIQCQVDSQVTMMFWYRQQPGQSLTLIATANQGSEATYESGFVIDKFPISRPNLTFSTLTVSNMSPEDSSIYLCSAGGTGGSWYGYTFGSGTRLTVV.